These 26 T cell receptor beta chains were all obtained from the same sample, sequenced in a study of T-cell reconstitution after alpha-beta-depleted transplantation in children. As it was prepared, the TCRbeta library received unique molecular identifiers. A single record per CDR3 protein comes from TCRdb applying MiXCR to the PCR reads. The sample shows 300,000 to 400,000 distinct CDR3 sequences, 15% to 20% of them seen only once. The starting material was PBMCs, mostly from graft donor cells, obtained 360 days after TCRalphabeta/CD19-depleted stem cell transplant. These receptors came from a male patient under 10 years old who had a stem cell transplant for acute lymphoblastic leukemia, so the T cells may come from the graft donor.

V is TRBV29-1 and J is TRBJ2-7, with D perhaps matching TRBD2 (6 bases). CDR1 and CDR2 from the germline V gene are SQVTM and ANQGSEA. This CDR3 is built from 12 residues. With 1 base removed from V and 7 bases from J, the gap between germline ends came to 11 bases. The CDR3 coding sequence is TGCAGCGTTGAAGTTGTGGGGGGTGAGCAGTACTTC. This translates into CSVEVVGGEQYF.

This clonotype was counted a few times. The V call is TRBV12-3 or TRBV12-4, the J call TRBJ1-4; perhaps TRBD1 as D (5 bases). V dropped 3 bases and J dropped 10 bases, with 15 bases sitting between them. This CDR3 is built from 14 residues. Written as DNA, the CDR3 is TGTGCCAGCAGTTTTAATCAGGGATCGGGAAAACTGTTTTTT. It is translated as CASSFNQGSGKLFF.

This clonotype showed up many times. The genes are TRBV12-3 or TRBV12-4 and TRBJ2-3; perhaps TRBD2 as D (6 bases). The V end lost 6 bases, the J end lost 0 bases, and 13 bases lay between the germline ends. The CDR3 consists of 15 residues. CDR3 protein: CASSPIAASTDTQYF. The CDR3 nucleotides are TGTGCCAGCAGCCCCATAGCGGCTAGCACAGATACGCAGTATTTT.

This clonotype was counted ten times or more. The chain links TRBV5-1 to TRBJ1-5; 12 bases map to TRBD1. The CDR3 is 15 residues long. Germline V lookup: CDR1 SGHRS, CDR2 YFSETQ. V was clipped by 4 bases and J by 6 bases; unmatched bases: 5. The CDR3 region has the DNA TGCGCCAGCAGCGATGGGACAGGGGGCAGTCAGCCCCAGCATTTT. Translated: CASSDGTGGSQPQHF.

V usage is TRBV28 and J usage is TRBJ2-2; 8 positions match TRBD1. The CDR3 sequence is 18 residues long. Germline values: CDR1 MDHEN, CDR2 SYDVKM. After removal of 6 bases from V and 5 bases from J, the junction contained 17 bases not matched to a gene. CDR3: CASRLIRDRFIGTGELFF. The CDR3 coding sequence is TGTGCCAGCAGGTTAATCCGGGACAGGTTCATTGGAACCGGGGAGCTGTTTTTT.

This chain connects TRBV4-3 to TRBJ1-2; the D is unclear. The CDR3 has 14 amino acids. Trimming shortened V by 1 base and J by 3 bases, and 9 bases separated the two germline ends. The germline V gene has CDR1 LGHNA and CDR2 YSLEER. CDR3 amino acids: CASSQGIGDYGYTF. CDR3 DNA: TGCGCCAGCAGCCAAGGGATCGGAGACTATGGCTACACCTTC.

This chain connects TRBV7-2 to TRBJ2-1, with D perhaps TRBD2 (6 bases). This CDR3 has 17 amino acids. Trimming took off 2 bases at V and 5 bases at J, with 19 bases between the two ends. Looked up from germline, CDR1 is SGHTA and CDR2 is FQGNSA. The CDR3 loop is CASSLLPRLVIHNEQFF. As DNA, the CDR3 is TGTGCCAGCAGCTTATTACCGCGACTAGTAATCCACAATGAGCAGTTCTTC.

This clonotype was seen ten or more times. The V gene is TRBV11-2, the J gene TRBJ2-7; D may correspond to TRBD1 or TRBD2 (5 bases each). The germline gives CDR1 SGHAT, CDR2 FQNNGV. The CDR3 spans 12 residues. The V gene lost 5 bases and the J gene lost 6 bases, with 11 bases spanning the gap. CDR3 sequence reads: CASSTLGTEQYF. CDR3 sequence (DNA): TGTGCCAGCAGCACCCTGGGGACCGAGCAGTACTTC.

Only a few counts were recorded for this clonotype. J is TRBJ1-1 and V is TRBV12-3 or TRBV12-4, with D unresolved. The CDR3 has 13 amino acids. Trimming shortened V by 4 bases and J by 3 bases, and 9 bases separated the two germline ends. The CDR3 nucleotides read TGTGCCAGCAGTTCGGAGGGCTACACTGAAGCTTTCTTT. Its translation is CASSSEGYTEAFF.

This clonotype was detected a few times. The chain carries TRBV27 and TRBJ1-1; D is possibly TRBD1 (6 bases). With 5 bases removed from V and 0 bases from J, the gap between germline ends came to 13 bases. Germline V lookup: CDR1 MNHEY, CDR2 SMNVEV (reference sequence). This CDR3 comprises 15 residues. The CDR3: CASSEYRALNTEAFF. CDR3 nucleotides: TGTGCCAGCAGTGAATACAGGGCGCTGAACACTGAAGCTTTCTTT.

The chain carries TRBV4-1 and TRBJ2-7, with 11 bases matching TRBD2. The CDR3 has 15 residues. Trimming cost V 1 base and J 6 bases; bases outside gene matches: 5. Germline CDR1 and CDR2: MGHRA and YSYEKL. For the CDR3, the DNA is TGCGCCAGCAGCCAAGGGCGGCTAGCGGGAGGCGAGCAGTACTTC. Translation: CASSQGRLAGGEQYF.

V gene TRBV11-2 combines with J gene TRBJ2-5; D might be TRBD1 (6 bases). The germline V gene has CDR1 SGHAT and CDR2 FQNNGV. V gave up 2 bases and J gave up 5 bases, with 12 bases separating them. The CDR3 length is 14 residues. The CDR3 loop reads CASSLNQGWETQYF. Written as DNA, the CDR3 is TGTGCCAGCAGCTTAAACCAGGGGTGGGAGACCCAGTACTTC.

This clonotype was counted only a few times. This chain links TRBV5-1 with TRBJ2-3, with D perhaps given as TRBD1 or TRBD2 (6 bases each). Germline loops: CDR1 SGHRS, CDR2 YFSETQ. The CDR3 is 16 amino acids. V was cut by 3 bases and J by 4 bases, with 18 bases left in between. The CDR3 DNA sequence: TGCGCCAGCAGCTGGGGGGACAACGTCAGGCCAGATACGCAGTATTTT. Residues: CASSWGDNVRPDTQYF.

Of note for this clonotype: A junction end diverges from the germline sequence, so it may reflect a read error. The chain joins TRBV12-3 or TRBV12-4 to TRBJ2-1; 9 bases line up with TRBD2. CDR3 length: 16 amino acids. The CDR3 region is CANSLRLAEVYNEQFF. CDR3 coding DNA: TGTGCCAACAGTTTACGACTAGCGGAGGTCTACAATGAGCAGTTCTTC.

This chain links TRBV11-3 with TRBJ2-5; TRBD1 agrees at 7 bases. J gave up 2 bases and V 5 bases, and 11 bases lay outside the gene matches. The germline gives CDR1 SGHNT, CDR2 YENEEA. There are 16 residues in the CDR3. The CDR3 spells CASSARTGLGQETQYF. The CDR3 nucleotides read TGTGCCAGCAGCGCCCGGACAGGTTTAGGACAAGAGACCCAGTACTTC.

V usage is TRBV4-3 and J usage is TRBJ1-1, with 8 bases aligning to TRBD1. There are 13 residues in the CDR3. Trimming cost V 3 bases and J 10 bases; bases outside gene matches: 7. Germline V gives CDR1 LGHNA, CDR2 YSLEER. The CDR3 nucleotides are TGCGCCAGCAGCCAGGAATTAACAGGGGGAGCTTTCTTT. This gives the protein CASSQELTGGAFF.

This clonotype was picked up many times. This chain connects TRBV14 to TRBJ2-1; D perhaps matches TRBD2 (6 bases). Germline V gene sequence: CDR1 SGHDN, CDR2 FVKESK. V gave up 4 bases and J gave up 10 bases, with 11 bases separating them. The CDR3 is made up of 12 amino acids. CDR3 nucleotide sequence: TGTGCCAGCAGCCGTATTGCGGGGGAGCAGTTCTTC. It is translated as CASSRIAGEQFF.

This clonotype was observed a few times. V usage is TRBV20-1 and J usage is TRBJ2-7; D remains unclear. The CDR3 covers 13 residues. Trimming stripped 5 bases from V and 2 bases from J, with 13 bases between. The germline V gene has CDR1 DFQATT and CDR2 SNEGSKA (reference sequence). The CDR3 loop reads CSAPHTLAYEQYF. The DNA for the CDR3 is TGCAGTGCTCCCCATACCTTAGCCTACGAGCAGTACTTC.

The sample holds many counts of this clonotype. CDR3 in DNA: TGTGCCAGCAGTCTGGCGCGAACAGATACGCAGTATTTT. Translated: CASSLARTDTQYF. The chain combines TRBV12-3 or TRBV12-4 with TRBJ2-3; no clear D gene. The CDR3 has 13 amino acids. V was shortened by 5 bases and J by 3 bases, with 9 bases between the two germline ends.

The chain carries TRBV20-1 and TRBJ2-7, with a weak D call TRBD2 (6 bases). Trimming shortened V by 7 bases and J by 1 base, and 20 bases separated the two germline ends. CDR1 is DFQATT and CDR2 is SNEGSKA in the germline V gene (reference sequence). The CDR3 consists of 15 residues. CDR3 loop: CSGAKRLALSYEQYF. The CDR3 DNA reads TGCAGTGGGGCAAAAAGGCTAGCGCTATCCTACGAGCAGTACTTC.

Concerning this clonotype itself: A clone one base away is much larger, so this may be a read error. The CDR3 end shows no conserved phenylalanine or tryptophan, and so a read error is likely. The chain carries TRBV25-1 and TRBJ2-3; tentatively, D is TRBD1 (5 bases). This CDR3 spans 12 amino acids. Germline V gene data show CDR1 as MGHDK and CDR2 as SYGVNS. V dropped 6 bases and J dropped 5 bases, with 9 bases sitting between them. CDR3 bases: TGTGCCAGCAGGTCGCAGGGAGATACGCAGTATTGT. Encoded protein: CASRSQGDTQYC.

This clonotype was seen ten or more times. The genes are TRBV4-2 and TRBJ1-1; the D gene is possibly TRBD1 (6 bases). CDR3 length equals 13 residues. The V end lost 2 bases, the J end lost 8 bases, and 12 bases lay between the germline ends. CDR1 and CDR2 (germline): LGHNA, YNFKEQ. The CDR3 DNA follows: TGTGCCAGCAGCCAAAGGGGGAGGGGAGAAGCTTTCTTT. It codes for CASSQRGRGEAFF.

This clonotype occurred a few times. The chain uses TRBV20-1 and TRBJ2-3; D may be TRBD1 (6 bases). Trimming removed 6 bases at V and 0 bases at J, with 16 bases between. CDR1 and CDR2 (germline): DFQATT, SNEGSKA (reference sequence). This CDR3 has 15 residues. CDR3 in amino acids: CSAPDSERSTDTQYF. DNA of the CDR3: TGCAGTGCGCCGGACAGCGAGAGAAGCACAGATACGCAGTATTTT.

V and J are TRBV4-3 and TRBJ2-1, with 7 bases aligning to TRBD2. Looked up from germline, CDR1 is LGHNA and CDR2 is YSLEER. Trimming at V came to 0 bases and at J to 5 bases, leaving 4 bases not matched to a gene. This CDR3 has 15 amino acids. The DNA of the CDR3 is TGCGCCAGCAGCCAAGAGACTAGCCGTGACAATGAGCAGTTCTTC. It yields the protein CASSQETSRDNEQFF.

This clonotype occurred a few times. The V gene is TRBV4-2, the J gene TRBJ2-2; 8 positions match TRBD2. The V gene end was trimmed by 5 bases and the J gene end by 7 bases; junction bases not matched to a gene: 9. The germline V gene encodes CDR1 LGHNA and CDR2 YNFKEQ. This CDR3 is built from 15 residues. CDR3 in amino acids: CASSGWREALGELFF. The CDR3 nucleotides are TGTGCCAGCAGCGGGTGGCGGGAGGCCCTCGGGGAGCTGTTTTTT.

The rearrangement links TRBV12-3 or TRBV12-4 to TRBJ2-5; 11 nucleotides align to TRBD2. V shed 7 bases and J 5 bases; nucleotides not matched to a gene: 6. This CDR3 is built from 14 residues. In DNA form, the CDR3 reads TGTGCCAGCACCTTAGCGGGAGGGCCGGAGACCCAGTACTTC. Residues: CASTLAGGPETQYF.